Listed below are T cell receptor beta chains from one sample, sequenced in a study of blood T cell repertoires in COVID-19. The protocol was immunoSEQ multiplex PCR, while the TCRdb copy is restricted to in-frame clones and leaves out a portion. The repertoire consists of about 20,000 clones, with 75% to 95% occurring once and the leading ten covering roughly 7.4%. Sequenced input: peripheral blood. Receptors originate from a man aged 65 to 79 with active COVID-19. The CDR3 runs from the conserved cysteine through the conserved F or W. The D gene is left open where the match is weak. A row's size may be missing; if present it is once, few, many or a size class.

V gene: TRBV6-5; D gene: -; CDR3 length: 15; J gene: TRBJ1-1; clone size: -; CDR3 protein: CASSRIGIRGTEAFF; CDR3 DNA: TGTGCCAGCAGTAGGATAGGGATTAGGGGGACCGAAGCTTTCTTT
V gene: TRBV9; D gene: -; CDR3 length: 14; J gene: TRBJ1-1; clone size: -; CDR3 protein: CASSLGHLNTEAFF; CDR3 DNA: TGTGCCAGCAGCTTGGGACACCTGAACACTGAAGCTTTCTTT
V gene: TRBV15; D gene: TRBD1; CDR3 length: 15; J gene: TRBJ2-2; clone size: -; CDR3 protein: CATSRRTGDTGELFF; CDR3 DNA: TGTGCCACCAGCAGGAGAACAGGGGACACCGGGGAGCTGTTTTTT
V gene: TRBV19; D gene: TRBD1; CDR3 length: 14; J gene: TRBJ1-5; clone size: -; CDR3 protein: CASSIGQGRQPQHF; CDR3 DNA: TGTGCCAGTAGTATCGGACAGGGCAGGCAGCCCCAGCATTTT
V gene: TRBV7-9; D gene: TRBD1; CDR3 length: 14; J gene: TRBJ1-1; clone size: -; CDR3 protein: CASRPGGANTEAFF; CDR3 DNA: TGTGCCAGCAGACCAGGGGGCGCGAACACTGAAGCTTTCTTT
V gene: TRBV7-2; D gene: TRBD2; CDR3 length: 15; J gene: TRBJ2-3; clone size: -; CDR3 protein: CASRPPGLAPDTQYF; CDR3 DNA: TGTGCCAGCAGGCCCCCGGGACTAGCTCCAGATACGCAGTATTTT
V gene: TRBV28; D gene: TRBD1; CDR3 length: 14; J gene: TRBJ1-2; clone size: -; CDR3 protein: CASNQQGAEHGYTF; CDR3 DNA: TGTGCCAGTAACCAACAGGGGGCAGAGCATGGCTACACCTTC
V gene: TRBV11-3; D gene: -; CDR3 length: 16; J gene: TRBJ2-3; clone size: -; CDR3 protein: CASSLLGGSSTDTQYF; CDR3 DNA: TGTGCCAGCAGCTTACTAGGAGGGTCCAGCACAGATACGCAGTATTTT
V gene: TRBV2; D gene: TRBD1; CDR3 length: 13; J gene: TRBJ2-5; clone size: -; CDR3 protein: CASSETGGETQYF; CDR3 DNA: TGTGCCAGCAGTGAGACAGGGGGGGAGACCCAGTACTTC
V gene: TRBV7-9; D gene: TRBD1; CDR3 length: 16; J gene: TRBJ2-3; clone size: -; CDR3 protein: CASSRRTGGITDTQYF; CDR3 DNA: TGTGCCAGCAGCCGCCGGACAGGGGGAATCACAGATACGCAGTATTTT
V gene: TRBV3-1/TRBV3-2; D gene: TRBD1; CDR3 length: 14; J gene: TRBJ2-7; clone size: -; CDR3 protein: CASSQAAGGHEQYF; CDR3 DNA: TGTGCCAGCAGCCAAGCGGCAGGGGGCCACGAGCAGTACTTC
V gene: TRBV5-1; D gene: -; CDR3 length: 14; J gene: TRBJ2-7; clone size: -; CDR3 protein: CASSLLGLPYEQYF; CDR3 DNA: TGCGCCAGCAGCTTGCTGGGACTCCCCTACGAGCAGTACTTC
V gene: TRBV5-1; D gene: -; CDR3 length: 13; J gene: TRBJ2-5; clone size: -; CDR3 protein: CASSSGSQETQYF; CDR3 DNA: TGCGCCAGCAGCTCAGGGTCCCAAGAGACCCAGTACTTC
V gene: TRBV7-2; D gene: -; CDR3 length: 12; J gene: TRBJ1-2; clone size: -; CDR3 protein: CASSPSFYGYTF; CDR3 DNA: TGTGCCAGCAGCCCCTCCTTCTATGGCTACACCTTC
V gene: TRBV15; D gene: TRBD1; CDR3 length: 18; J gene: TRBJ1-1; clone size: -; CDR3 protein: CATSRDWGKGAGNTEAFF; CDR3 DNA: TGTGCCACCAGCAGAGATTGGGGGAAGGGGGCCGGGAACACTGAAGCTTTCTTT
V gene: TRBV6-2/TRBV6-3; D gene: TRBD2; CDR3 length: 16; J gene: TRBJ2-7; clone size: -; CDR3 protein: CASSYTTSGRTNEQYF; CDR3 DNA: TGTGCCAGCAGTTACACGACTAGCGGGAGAACCAACGAGCAGTACTTC
V gene: TRBV6-5; D gene: -; CDR3 length: 14; J gene: TRBJ1-2; clone size: once; CDR3 protein: CASGRGQSNYGYTF; CDR3 DNA: TGTGCCAGCGGGAGGGGACAATCTAACTATGGCTACACCTTC
V gene: TRBV5-4; D gene: -; CDR3 length: 12; J gene: TRBJ2-3; clone size: -; CDR3 protein: CASSLNSDTQYF; CDR3 DNA: TGTGCCAGCAGCTTGAACTCAGATACGCAGTATTTT
V gene: TRBV5-1; D gene: -; CDR3 length: 14; J gene: TRBJ1-4; clone size: -; CDR3 protein: CASSSGGLVGKLFF; CDR3 DNA: TGCGCCAGCAGCTCCGGGGGGTTGGTGGGAAAACTGTTTTTT
V gene: TRBV15; D gene: -; CDR3 length: 12; J gene: TRBJ2-5; clone size: -; CDR3 protein: CATSRDRQTQYF; CDR3 DNA: TGTGCCACCAGCAGAGATCGTCAGACCCAGTACTTC
V gene: TRBV19; D gene: -; CDR3 length: 14; J gene: TRBJ1-5; clone size: -; CDR3 protein: CASSITGGNQPQHF; CDR3 DNA: TGTGCCAGTAGTATTACCGGTGGTAATCAGCCCCAGCATTTT
V gene: TRBV7-2; D gene: TRBD2; CDR3 length: 14; J gene: TRBJ2-3; clone size: -; CDR3 protein: CASSFLAGADTQYF; CDR3 DNA: TGTGCCAGCAGCTTCTTAGCGGGAGCAGATACGCAGTATTTT
V gene: TRBV19; D gene: TRBD1; CDR3 length: 15; J gene: TRBJ2-1; clone size: -; CDR3 protein: CASSMGTGMDNEQFF; CDR3 DNA: TGTGCCAGTAGTATGGGGACAGGGATGGACAATGAGCAGTTCTTC
V gene: TRBV3-1/TRBV3-2; D gene: TRBD2; CDR3 length: 15; J gene: TRBJ2-1; clone size: -; CDR3 protein: CASSQTGTTYNEQFF; CDR3 DNA: TGTGCCAGCAGCCAAACCGGGACTACCTACAATGAGCAGTTCTTC
V gene: TRBV9; D gene: TRBD1; CDR3 length: 14; J gene: TRBJ2-7; clone size: -; CDR3 protein: CASNTGTGSYEQYF; CDR3 DNA: TGTGCCAGCAACACAGGGACAGGGTCCTACGAGCAGTACTTC
V gene: TRBV28; D gene: -; CDR3 length: 13; J gene: TRBJ2-4; clone size: -; CDR3 protein: CASGGLAKNIQYF; CDR3 DNA: TGTGCCAGCGGGGGACTAGCCAAAAACATTCAGTACTTC
V gene: TRBV3-1/TRBV3-2; D gene: -; CDR3 length: 16; J gene: TRBJ1-2; clone size: -; CDR3 protein: CASSLFPDGGYYGYTF; CDR3 DNA: TGTGCCAGCAGCCTTTTTCCGGACGGGGGATACTATGGCTACACCTTC
V gene: TRBV5-5; D gene: -; CDR3 length: 14; J gene: TRBJ2-3; clone size: -; CDR3 protein: CASSLDYSTDTQYF; CDR3 DNA: TGTGCCAGCAGCTTGGACTACTCCACAGATACGCAGTATTTT
V gene: TRBV20-1; D gene: -; CDR3 length: 12; J gene: TRBJ2-7; clone size: -; CDR3 protein: CSASRGTYEQYF; CDR3 DNA: TGCAGTGCTAGTAGGGGGACCTACGAGCAGTACTTC
V gene: TRBV7-8; D gene: -; CDR3 length: 13; J gene: TRBJ1-1; clone size: once; CDR3 protein: CASSSVGNTEAFF; CDR3 DNA: TGTGCCAGCAGCTCCGTCGGTAACACTGAAGCTTTCTTT
V gene: TRBV4-3; D gene: -; CDR3 length: 13; J gene: TRBJ1-6; clone size: -; CDR3 protein: CASSQEAYSPLHF; CDR3 DNA: TGCGCCAGCAGCCAAGAGGCCTATTCACCCCTCCACTTT
V gene: TRBV5-4; D gene: -; CDR3 length: 15; J gene: TRBJ2-3; clone size: -; CDR3 protein: CASTLGGVSTDTQYF; CDR3 DNA: TGTGCCAGCACCCTCGGAGGGGTGAGCACAGATACGCAGTATTTT
V gene: TRBV7-2; D gene: TRBD2; CDR3 length: 16; J gene: TRBJ2-3; clone size: -; CDR3 protein: CASSFLSGGRTDTQYF; CDR3 DNA: TGTGCCAGCAGCTTTCTAAGCGGGGGCCGTACAGATACGCAGTATTTT
V gene: TRBV4-2; D gene: -; CDR3 length: 15; J gene: TRBJ1-1; clone size: -; CDR3 protein: CASSPQGSPDTEAFF; CDR3 DNA: TGTGCCAGCAGCCCTCAGGGGTCCCCGGACACTGAAGCTTTCTTT
V gene: TRBV28; D gene: TRBD2; CDR3 length: 14; J gene: TRBJ2-1; clone size: -; CDR3 protein: CASTPGGSGNEQFF; CDR3 DNA: TGTGCCAGCACCCCGGGGGGGAGCGGCAATGAGCAGTTCTTC
V gene: TRBV19; D gene: -; CDR3 length: 16; J gene: TRBJ1-5; clone size: -; CDR3 protein: CASSIGVVGGGQPQHF; CDR3 DNA: TGTGCCAGTAGTATAGGGGTTGTTGGGGGCGGGCAGCCCCAGCATTTT
V gene: TRBV4-1; D gene: -; CDR3 length: 14; J gene: TRBJ2-3; clone size: -; CDR3 protein: CASSRGWATDTQYF; CDR3 DNA: TGCGCCAGCAGCCGTGGGTGGGCCACAGATACGCAGTATTTT